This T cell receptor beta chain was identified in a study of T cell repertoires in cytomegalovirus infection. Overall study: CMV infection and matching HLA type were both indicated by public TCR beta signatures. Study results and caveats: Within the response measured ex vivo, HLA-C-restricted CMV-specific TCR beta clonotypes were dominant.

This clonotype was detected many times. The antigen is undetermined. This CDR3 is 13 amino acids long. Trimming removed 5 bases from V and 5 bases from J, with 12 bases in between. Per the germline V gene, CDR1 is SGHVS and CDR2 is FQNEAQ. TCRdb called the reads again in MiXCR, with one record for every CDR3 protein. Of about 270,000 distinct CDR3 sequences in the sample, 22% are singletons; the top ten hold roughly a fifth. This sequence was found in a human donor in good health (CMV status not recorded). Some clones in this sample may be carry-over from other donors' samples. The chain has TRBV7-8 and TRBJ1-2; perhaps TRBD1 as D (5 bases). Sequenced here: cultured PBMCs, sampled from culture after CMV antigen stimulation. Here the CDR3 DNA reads TGTGCCAGCAGCGGGACCTCCTTATATGGCTACACCTTC. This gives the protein CASSGTSLYGYTF. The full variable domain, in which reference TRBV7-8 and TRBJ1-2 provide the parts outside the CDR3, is GAGVSQSPRYKVAKRGQDVALRCDPISGHVSLFWYQQALGQGPEFLTYFQNEAQLDKSGLPSDRFFAERPEGSVSTLKIQRTQQEDSAVYLCASSGTSLYGYTFGSGTRLTVV.